The 7 T cell receptor beta chains presented below share a single source sample, sequenced in a study of OX40 agonist ivuxolimab in advanced cancers. Data came from immunoSEQ multiplex PCR; TCRdb stores just in-frame clones and leaves some out. The sample shows some 70,000 clones, more than 70% of them seen only once. This specimen consisted of CD4+ or CD8+ T cells sorted from blood, obtained in a trial of the OX40 agonist ivuxolimab. These receptor sequences come from an adult with an advanced solid tumor such as melanoma, head and neck, liver or kidney cancer.

The V gene is TRBV6-5, the J gene TRBJ2-3, with 10 bases fitting TRBD2. Looked up from germline, CDR1 is MNHEY and CDR2 is SVGAGI. The CDR3 is 15 amino acids. The ends lost 7 bases at V and 4 bases at J; junction bases unmatched: 8. DNA of the CDR3: TGTGCCAGCACATTAGCGGGGGGCAAATCAGATACGCAGTATTTT. Amino acids: CASTLAGGKSDTQYF.

V usage is TRBV6-6 and J usage is TRBJ1-4; no firm D call. V gave up 6 bases and J gave up 8 bases, with 10 bases separating them. Germline V lookup: CDR1 MNHNY, CDR2 SVGAGI (reference sequence). This CDR3 has 12 residues. The CDR3 DNA is TGTGCCAGCAGCAGCAACACCGAAAAACTGTTTTTT. It is translated as CASSSNTEKLFF.

This clone has only a few counts. The chain carries TRBV19 and TRBJ1-5, with D unresolved. The V and J ends lost 5 bases and 0 bases respectively, with 8 bases between them. This CDR3 comprises 14 residues. The germline V gene encodes CDR1 LNHDA and CDR2 SQIVND (reference sequence). CDR3 amino acids: CASSFGYSNQPQHF. CDR3 nucleotides: TGTGCCAGTAGTTTCGGATATAGCAATCAGCCCCAGCATTTT.

This sequence joins TRBV25-1 and TRBJ2-2; the D is unclear. Germline V gene sequence: CDR1 MGHDK, CDR2 SYGVNS. The CDR3 extends over 11 amino acids. V dropped 8 bases and J dropped 6 bases, with 7 bases sitting between them. The chain's CDR3 is CASGNPGELFF. The CDR3 DNA reads TGTGCCAGCGGTAACCCCGGGGAGCTGTTTTTT.

This chain uses TRBV19 with TRBJ2-2; 8 bases are shared with TRBD1. With V trimmed by 9 bases and J by 6 bases, 9 bases remained unmatched. Germline V gene lookup returns CDR1 LNHDA and CDR2 SQIVND (reference sequence). This CDR3 has 14 amino acids. DNA for the CDR3: TGTGCCAGCGGGGGCGGACAGGGACCCGGGGAGCTGTTTTTT. Residues: CASGGGQGPGELFF. Full variable domain (missing parts from reference TRBV19 and TRBJ2-2): DGGITQSPKYLFRKEGQNVTLSCEQNLNHDAMYWYRQDPGQGLRLIYYSQIVNDFQKGDIAEGYSVSREKKESFPLTVTSAQKNPTAFYLCASGGGQGPGELFFGEGSRLTVL.

This clone came up a few times. The chain links TRBV6-1 to TRBJ2-7; 9 bases map to TRBD1. Germline V gene sequence: CDR1 MNHNS, CDR2 SASEGT. The V gene end was trimmed by 7 bases and the J gene end by 5 bases; junction bases not matched to a gene: 9. The CDR3 length is 14 residues. The CDR3 sequence: CASIPGQGYNEQYF. The CDR3 nucleotides read TGTGCCAGCATACCCGGACAGGGGTATAACGAGCAGTACTTC.

V and J are TRBV30 and TRBJ1-2, with D tentatively TRBD1 (6 bases). Germline V CDR1 and CDR2: GTSNPN, SVGIG (reference sequence). The CDR3 totals 14 residues. The V gene lost 3 bases and the J gene lost 5 bases, with 16 bases spanning the gap. This CDR3 reads CAWRGTGSGYGYTF. As DNA, the CDR3 is TGTGCCTGGAGGGGTACAGGGTCAGGGTATGGCTACACCTTC.